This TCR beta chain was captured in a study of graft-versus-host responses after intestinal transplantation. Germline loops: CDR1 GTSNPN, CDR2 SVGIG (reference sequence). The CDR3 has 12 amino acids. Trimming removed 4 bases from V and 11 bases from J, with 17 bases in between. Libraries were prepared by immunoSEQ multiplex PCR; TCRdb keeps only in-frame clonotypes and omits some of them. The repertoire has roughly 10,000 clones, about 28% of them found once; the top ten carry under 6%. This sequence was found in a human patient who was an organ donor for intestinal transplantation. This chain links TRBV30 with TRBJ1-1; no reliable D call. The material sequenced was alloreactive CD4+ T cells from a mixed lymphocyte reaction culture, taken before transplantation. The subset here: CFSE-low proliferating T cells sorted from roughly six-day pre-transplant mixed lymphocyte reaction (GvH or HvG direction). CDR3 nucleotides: TGTGCCTGGAACGTCCAGGTTGATGGGGCTTTCTTT. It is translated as CAWNVQVDGAFF.